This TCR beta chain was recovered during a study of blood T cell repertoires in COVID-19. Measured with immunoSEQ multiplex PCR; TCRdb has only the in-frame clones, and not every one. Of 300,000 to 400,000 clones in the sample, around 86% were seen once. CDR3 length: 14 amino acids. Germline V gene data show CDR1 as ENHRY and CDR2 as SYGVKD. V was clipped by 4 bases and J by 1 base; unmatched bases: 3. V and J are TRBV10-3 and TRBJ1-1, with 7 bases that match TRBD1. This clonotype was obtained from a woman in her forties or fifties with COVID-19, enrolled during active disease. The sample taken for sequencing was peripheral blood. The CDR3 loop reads CAISVRTGNTEAFF. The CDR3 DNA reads TGTGCCATCAGTGTCCGGACAGGGAACACTGAAGCTTTCTTT.